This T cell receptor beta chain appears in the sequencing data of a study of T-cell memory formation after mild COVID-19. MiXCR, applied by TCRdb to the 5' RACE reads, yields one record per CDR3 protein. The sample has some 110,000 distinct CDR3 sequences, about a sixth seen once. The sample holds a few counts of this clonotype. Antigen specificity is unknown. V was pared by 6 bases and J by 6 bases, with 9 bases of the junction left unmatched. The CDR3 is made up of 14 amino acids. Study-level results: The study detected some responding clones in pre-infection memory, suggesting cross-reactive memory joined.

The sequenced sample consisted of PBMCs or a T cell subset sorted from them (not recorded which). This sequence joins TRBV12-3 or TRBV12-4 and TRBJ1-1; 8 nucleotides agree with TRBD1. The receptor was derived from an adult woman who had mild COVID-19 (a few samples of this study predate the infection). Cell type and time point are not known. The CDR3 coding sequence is TGTGCCAGCAGCTTGACAGGGGAAGGCTCTGAAGCTTTCTTT. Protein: CASSLTGEGSEAFF.